This T cell receptor (beta chain) is from a study of shared clonotypes between healthy human individuals. In the study overall: Each donor's CD8 memory used one plate, CD8 naive two, each CD4 subset three.

As for this clone: No antigen is known for it.

The V gene lost 2 bases and the J gene lost 6 bases, with 11 bases spanning the gap. The germline V gene has CDR1 ENHRY and CDR2 SYGVKD. The CDR3 consists of 14 residues. Each subset's genomic DNA was split evenly across several immunoSEQ plates. TCRdb's copy holds only in-frame clones and misses some; the assay was immunoSEQ multiplex PCR. The table lists some 2,000,000 clones, approximately 95% of them singletons. Study-wide results and limits: When compared with the clonotypes that were shared by all four sorted-subset donors, the non-shared clonotypes turned out to have lower generation probabilities.

The TCR sequence derives from a man in his late teens or twenties in good health. The gene calls are TRBV10-3 and TRBJ1-5; tentatively, D is TRBD1 (6 bases). Sequenced sample: naive CD4+ T cells sorted from blood. Stated subset: CD45RA+ positively selected. CDR3 protein: CAISEAGDAQPQHF. For the CDR3, the DNA is TGTGCCATCAGTGAGGCAGGGGACGCTCAGCCCCAGCATTTT.